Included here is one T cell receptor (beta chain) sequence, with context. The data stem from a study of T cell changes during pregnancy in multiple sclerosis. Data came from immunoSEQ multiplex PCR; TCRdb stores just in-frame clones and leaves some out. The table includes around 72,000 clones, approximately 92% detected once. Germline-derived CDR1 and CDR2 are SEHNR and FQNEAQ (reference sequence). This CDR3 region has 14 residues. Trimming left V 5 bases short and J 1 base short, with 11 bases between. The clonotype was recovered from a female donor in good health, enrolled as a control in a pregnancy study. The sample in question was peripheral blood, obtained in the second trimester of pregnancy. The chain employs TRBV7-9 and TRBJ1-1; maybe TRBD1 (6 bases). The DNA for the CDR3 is TGTGCCAGCAGCCCGGGACAAGCGAACACTGAAGCTTTCTTT. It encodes CASSPGQANTEAFF.